Listed below are T cell receptor beta chains from one sample, sequenced in a study of radiation and T cells in renal cell carcinoma. Profiling relied on immunoSEQ multiplex PCR, and the TCRdb table lists in-frame clones only, not all of them. The sample consists of around 140,000 clones, around 88% of them appearing once. The sample consisted of blood, taken from a patient whose treatment included radiotherapy and nephrectomy. The receptor source for this set is a woman aged 45-65 years with renal cell carcinoma. The CDR3 runs from the conserved cysteine through the conserved F or W.

j_gene,v_gene,CDR3aa
TRBJ2-3,TRBV7-2,CASSFLADAGTDTQYF
TRBJ1-4,TRBV6-5,CASRLRDRVEKLFF
TRBJ2-1,TRBV5-1,CASSDREPSYNEQFF
TRBJ1-3,TRBV11-2,CASSRQGQGSSGNTIYF
TRBJ1-1,TRBV11-3,CASSLDSEGNTEAFF
TRBJ1-1,TRBV28,CASIPRRIEAFF
TRBJ1-1,TRBV4-3,CASSQEGGLSTEAFF
TRBJ1-4,TRBV4-1,CASSLKDRNNEKLFF
TRBJ2-4,TRBV5-6,CASSSLPDRDLAKNIQYF
TRBJ2-3,TRBV11-2,CASSLGASGLLTDTQYF
TRBJ2-3,TRBV27,CACTGQNTDTQYF
TRBJ2-7,TRBV10-3,CAIAHVSYEQYF
TRBJ1-1,TRBV7-3,CASSPGGWGDTEAFF
TRBJ2-3,TRBV7-2,CASSLLVSVTDTQYF
TRBJ1-1,TRBV7-2,CASSLRGSGLRTEAFF
TRBJ2-2,TRBV5-6,CASSLRSGSPNTGELFF
TRBJ1-2,TRBV28,CASSRSRTGEYGYTF
TRBJ2-7,TRBV5-1,CASSLDGSGRYEQYF
TRBJ2-3,TRBV30,CAWSANFGSSTDTQYF
TRBJ1-1,TRBV5-1,CASSIIQGAEAFF
TRBJ2-2,TRBV7-2,CASSSQGEDGELFF
TRBJ2-1,TRBV4-3,CASSQEGAGHNEQFF
TRBJ2-7,TRBV7-2,CASSLDRGAYEQYF
TRBJ2-3,TRBV10-3,CASMDRGRTDTQYF
TRBJ1-6,TRBV7-9,CASSLKVSGVESYNSPLHF
TRBJ1-5,TRBV6-1,CASSEKRDRGFKPQHF
TRBJ2-7,TRBV19,CASSADRASREQYF
TRBJ1-1,TRBV25-1,CASRGAGGTEAFF
TRBJ2-7,TRBV9,CASSSSARTDYEQYF
TRBJ2-7,TRBV20-1,CSAREDWEQYF
TRBJ1-5,TRBV6-4,CASKETGPHTPPQHF
TRBJ2-7,TRBV19,CASSTEGSGYEQYF
TRBJ1-1,TRBV11-2,CASRRDRGVTEAFF
TRBJ2-6,TRBV28,CASKPGTLSSGANVLTF
TRBJ1-2,TRBV19,CASSRATGGSGYGYTF
TRBJ1-4,TRBV28,CASRGLGEKLFF
TRBJ1-2,TRBV7-2,CASSLGGARTF
TRBJ2-3,TRBV7-2,CASSLGGSLSTDTQYF
TRBJ2-2,TRBV19,CASSIGASRTGELFF
TRBJ1-2,TRBV7-8,CASSHFLEDGYTF
TRBJ2-7,TRBV2,CASRREASSYEQYF
TRBJ1-4,TRBV5-8,CASSLAGENNEKLFF
TRBJ2-7,TRBV7-2,CASSLAGVSYEQYF
TRBJ1-2,TRBV7-2,CASSLLPGYTF
TRBJ2-3,TRBV5-6,CASRADRVGTQYF
TRBJ2-5,TRBV27,CASSLNGQETQYF
TRBJ1-5,TRBV2,CASSQDRGGGQPQHF
TRBJ2-1,TRBV7-2,CASSLPPGEVRFF